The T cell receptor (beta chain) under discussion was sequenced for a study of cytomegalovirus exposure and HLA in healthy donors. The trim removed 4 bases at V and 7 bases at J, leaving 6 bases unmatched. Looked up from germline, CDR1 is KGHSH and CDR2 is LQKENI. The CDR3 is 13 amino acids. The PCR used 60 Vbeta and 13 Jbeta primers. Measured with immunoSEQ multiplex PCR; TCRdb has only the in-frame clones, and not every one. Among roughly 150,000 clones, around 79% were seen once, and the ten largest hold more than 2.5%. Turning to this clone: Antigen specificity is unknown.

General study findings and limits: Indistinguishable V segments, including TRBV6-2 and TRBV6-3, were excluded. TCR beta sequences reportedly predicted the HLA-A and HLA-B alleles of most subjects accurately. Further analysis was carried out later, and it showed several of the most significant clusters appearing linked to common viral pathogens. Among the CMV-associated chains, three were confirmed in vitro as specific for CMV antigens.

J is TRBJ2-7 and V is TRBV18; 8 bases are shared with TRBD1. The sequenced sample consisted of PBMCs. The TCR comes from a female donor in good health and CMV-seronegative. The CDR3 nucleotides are TGTGCCAGCTCACAGTCAGGGGGCATAGAGCAGTACTTC. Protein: CASSQSGGIEQYF.